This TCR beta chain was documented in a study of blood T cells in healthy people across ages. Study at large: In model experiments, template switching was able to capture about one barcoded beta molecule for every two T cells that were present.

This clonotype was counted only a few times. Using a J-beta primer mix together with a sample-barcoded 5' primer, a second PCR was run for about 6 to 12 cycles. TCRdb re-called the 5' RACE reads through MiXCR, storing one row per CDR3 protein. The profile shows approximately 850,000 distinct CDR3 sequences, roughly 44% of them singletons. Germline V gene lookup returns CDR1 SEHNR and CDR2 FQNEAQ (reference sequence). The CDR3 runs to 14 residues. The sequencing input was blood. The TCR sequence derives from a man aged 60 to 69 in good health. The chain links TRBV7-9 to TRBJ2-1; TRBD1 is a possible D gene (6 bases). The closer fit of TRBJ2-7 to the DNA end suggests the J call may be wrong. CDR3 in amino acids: CASSPQNRANEQYF. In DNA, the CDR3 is TGTGCCAGCAGCCCCCAAAACAGGGCGAATGAGCAGTACTTC.